This TCR beta chain is drawn from a study of cytomegalovirus exposure and HLA in healthy donors. PCR used 60 Vbeta primers and 13 Jbeta primers. Repertoires were generated with immunoSEQ multiplex PCR, while TCRdb's copy carries only in-frame clones and drops some. Across tens of thousands of clones, the top ten clones capture about 5% of the sample. The clonotype comes from a woman in her forties in good health and CMV-seropositive. Sequenced sample: PBMCs.

CDR3 nucleotide sequence: TGTGCCAGCAGCGTAGAGGGTAGCGGGGATTTGGAGACCCAGTACTTC. Protein sequence: CASSVEGSGDLETQYF. The chain carries TRBV9 and TRBJ2-5; 8 bases are shared with TRBD2. Germline CDR1 reads SGDLS; CDR2 reads YYNGEE. V dropped 0 bases and J dropped 5; count of bases not matched to a gene: 9. The CDR3 covers 16 residues.